This T cell receptor beta chain emerged from a study of radiation and T cells in renal cell carcinoma. The overall study: Nephrectomy followed 15 Gy stereotactic body radiation by 4 weeks.

The V gene lost 6 bases and the J gene lost 4 bases, with 12 bases spanning the gap. This CDR3 is 14 amino acids long. CDR1 is MNHNY, CDR2 SVGAGI, per germline (reference sequence). Comments on this clone: Its antigen is undetermined.

This table comes from immunoSEQ multiplex PCR, and its TCRdb copy is limited to in-frame clones, with some not included. Among roughly 120,000 clones listed, roughly four fifths were seen once. Time point denoted: blood 2 weeks post-SBRT. Treatment here: 15 Gy SBRT to primary tumor, nephrectomy 4 weeks later. Findings of the study overall: From baseline, blood top tumor clonotypes peaked at 2 weeks post-radiation.

Sample: blood, taken from a patient whose treatment included radiotherapy and nephrectomy. The sequence derives from a woman aged 55-75 years with renal cell carcinoma. This chain uses TRBV6-6 with TRBJ1-4, with D perhaps matching TRBD1 (6 bases). The CDR3 sequence: CASRMDSLNEKLFF. CDR3 nucleotide sequence: TGTGCCAGCAGGATGGACAGCCTTAATGAAAAACTGTTTTTT.